What follows are 28 T cell receptor beta chains derived from one specimen sequenced in a study of T-cell memory formation after mild COVID-19. TCRdb reprocessed the 5' RACE reads with MiXCR, giving one entry per CDR3 protein. The table has hundreds of thousands of distinct CDR3 sequences, around a sixth seen once. The sequencing input was PBMCs or a T cell subset sorted from them (not recorded which). The receptor source for this set is a man aged 18 to 35 who had mild COVID-19 (a few samples of this study predate the infection). Cell type and time point are not known.

This chain connects TRBV7-2 to TRBJ1-2; no definite D call. Deletions cut 1 base from V and 2 bases from J, with 17 bases between. CDR1 is SGHTA, CDR2 FQGNSA, per germline. The CDR3 contains 17 residues. CDR3 sequence reads: CASSLVVWGKKNYGYTF. The CDR3 nucleotides are TGTGCCAGCAGCTTAGTTGTTTGGGGAAAGAAGAACTATGGCTACACCTTC.

This chain connects TRBV27 to TRBJ2-1; D uncertain. V shed 8 bases and J shed 5 bases, with 19 bases lying between them. Germline V gene data show CDR1 as MNHEY and CDR2 as SMNVEV (reference sequence). The CDR3 spans 15 residues. The DNA for the CDR3 is TGTGCCAGCTCCGCGATTGGGTCCGTCAACAATGAGCAGTTCTTC. This encodes CASSAIGSVNNEQFF.

This chain uses TRBV4-2 with TRBJ2-7, with D possibly being TRBD1 (5 bases). CDR1 and CDR2 from the germline V gene are LGHNA and YNFKEQ. Trimming removed 1 base at V and 0 bases at J, with 16 bases between. The CDR3 is made up of 17 amino acids. In DNA, the CDR3 is TGTGCCAGCAGCCAAGCGGGTTGGCAGACAGACTCCTACGAGCAGTACTTC. Translating it yields CASSQAGWQTDSYEQYF.

This clonotype turned up a few times. The gene calls are TRBV3-1 and TRBJ1-2, with D unclear. Trimming pared 4 bases from V and 6 bases from J, leaving 9 bases between. CDR1 and CDR2 (germline): LGHDT, YNNKEL (reference sequence). The CDR3 runs to 12 residues. CDR3 loop: CASSLGKDGYTF. CDR3 coding DNA: TGTGCCAGCAGCCTAGGAAAGGATGGCTACACCTTC.

The gene calls are TRBV24-1 and TRBJ2-2, with D possibly TRBD1 on 7 matching bases. With 4 bases removed from V and 2 bases from J, the gap between germline ends came to 13 bases. The germline V gene has CDR1 KGHDR and CDR2 SFDVKD. CDR3 length: 16 residues. The CDR3 DNA follows: TGTGCCACCAGTGACCGGGGGACAGTTAACACCGGGGAGCTGTTTTTT. Protein sequence: CATSDRGTVNTGELFF.

This clonotype has at least ten counts. DNA for the CDR3: TGCGCCAGCCGACTAGCGGGGGGTACCGTAAATGAGCAGTTCTTC. Encoded protein: CASRLAGGTVNEQFF. The J gene is TRBJ2-1, the V gene TRBV5-1; 13 bases fit TRBD2. Germline CDR1 is SGHRS and CDR2 is YFSETQ. The V and J ends lost 7 bases and 7 bases, in that order; junction bases with no gene match: 8. There are 15 residues in the CDR3. Variable domain in full (rest from reference TRBV5-1 and TRBJ2-1): KAGVTQTPRYLIKTRGQQVTLSCSPISGHRSVSWYQQTPGQGLQFLFEYFSETQRNKGNFPGRFSGRQFSNSRSEMNVSTLELGDSALYLCASRLAGGTVNEQFFGPGTRLTVL.

The chain has TRBV7-2 and TRBJ1-6, with a possible D match to TRBD1 (5 bases). The V gene's germline CDR1 is SGHTA and CDR2 FQGNSA. The V and J ends lost 2 bases and 6 bases respectively, with 14 bases between them. The CDR3 runs 16 residues. The CDR3 nucleotides read TGTGCCAGCAGCTTAACGGGACCAGCTCCTAATTCACCCCTCCACTTT. Its translation is CASSLTGPAPNSPLHF.

This clonotype was counted a few times. The chain employs TRBV6-1 and TRBJ2-7, with a weak D call TRBD2 (7 bases). Germline CDR1 and CDR2: MNHNS and SASEGT. CDR3 length: 15 residues. The germline V and J ends were trimmed by 2 bases and 2 bases, with 13 bases remaining between them. The DNA of the CDR3 is TGTGCCAGCAGTGAAACCAGGGGAGGGCCCTACGAGCAGTACGTC. It translates to CASSETRGGPYEQYV.

The chain carries TRBV27 and TRBJ1-1, with TRBD1 as a possible D gene (6 bases). CDR1 and CDR2 from the germline V gene are MNHEY and SMNVEV (reference sequence). V lost 7 bases and J lost 1, with 16 bases in between. There are 15 residues in the CDR3. CDR3 amino acids: CASTRYPGENTEAFF. The CDR3 nucleotides are TGTGCCAGCACTCGTTATCCAGGGGAGAACACTGAAGCTTTCTTT.

CDR3 loop: CASSLLSAGYYGYTF. CDR3 DNA: TGTGCCAGCAGTTTGCTGTCGGCAGGGTATTATGGCTACACCTTC. J is TRBJ1-2 and V is TRBV27, with D possibly TRBD1 on 5 matching bases. CDR1 and CDR2 from the germline V gene are MNHEY and SMNVEV (reference sequence). The CDR3 consists of 15 residues. V shed 3 bases and J shed 5 bases, with 16 bases lying between them.

The chain combines TRBV6-5 with TRBJ2-7, with D perhaps TRBD2 (5 bases). Germline lookup yields CDR1 MNHEY and CDR2 SVGAGI. The germline V and J ends were trimmed by 10 bases and 2 bases, with 15 bases remaining between them. This CDR3 comprises 13 residues. The CDR3 is CATLRAVPYEQYF. For the CDR3, the DNA is TGTGCCACCTTGCGGGCAGTTCCCTACGAGCAGTACTTC.

V gene TRBV2 combines with J gene TRBJ2-5; TRBD2 agrees at 9 bases. The CDR3 sequence is 16 residues long. Germline V lookup: CDR1 SNHLY, CDR2 FYNNEI. V lost 4 bases, J lost 4 bases, and 10 bases stayed unmatched. Written as DNA, the CDR3 is TGTGCCAGCAGTGGACTAGCGGTTTTAAGGGGAGAGACCCAGTACTTC. This sequence encodes CASSGLAVLRGETQYF.

The V and J genes are TRBV5-1 and TRBJ1-1; D is unclear. Germline V gene lookup returns CDR1 SGHRS and CDR2 YFSETQ. This CDR3 has 16 amino acids. Trimming left V 0 bases short and J 0 bases short, with 12 bases between. The CDR3 nucleotides are TGCGCCAGCAGCTTGGCCATGGCAGGAATGAACACTGAAGCTTTCTTT. Protein: CASSLAMAGMNTEAFF.

This chain links TRBV6-5 with TRBJ2-1, with TRBD1 identical over 7 bases. The germline gives CDR1 MNHEY, CDR2 SVGAGI. The CDR3 covers 13 residues. V was clipped by 7 bases and J by 5 bases; unmatched bases: 5. The CDR3 region is CASKTGPHNEQFF. DNA for the CDR3: TGTGCCAGCAAGACAGGGCCCCACAATGAGCAGTTCTTC.

This clonotype was seen a handful of times. The chain employs TRBV5-6 and TRBJ1-1; D is undetermined. The germline gives CDR1 SGHDT, CDR2 YYEEEE. Deletions cut 0 bases from V and 10 bases from J, with 13 bases between. The CDR3 extends over 13 amino acids. The CDR3 DNA is TGTGCCAGCAGCTTGGTGTATGACCCCGGAGCTTTCTTT. It codes for CASSLVYDPGAFF.

The sample holds a few counts of this clonotype. The chain employs TRBV6-5 and TRBJ1-5; D unclear. Trimming shortened V by 5 bases and J by 1 base, and 12 bases separated the two germline ends. The CDR3 length is 15 residues. The germline gives CDR1 MNHEY, CDR2 SVGAGI. The CDR3 sequence is CASSRTSSSNQPQHF. The DNA of the CDR3 is TGTGCCAGCAGTCGTACCTCCTCCAGCAATCAGCCCCAGCATTTT.

The chain is built from TRBV6-4 and TRBJ2-3, with 7 positions matching TRBD2. CDR3 length equals 15 residues. Germline V gene lookup returns CDR1 MRHNA and CDR2 SNTAGT. V was clipped by 6 bases and J by 3 bases; unmatched bases: 9. The CDR3 region is CASRKLAGGTDTQYF. CDR3 bases: TGTGCCAGCAGGAAATTAGCGGGCGGAACAGATACGCAGTATTTT.

This clonotype turned up a few times. The V gene is TRBV5-1, the J gene TRBJ2-1; weak D call: TRBD1 (8 bases). This CDR3 has 16 residues. The ends were cut back, 3 bases at V and 3 bases at J, with 16 bases in the middle. Germline CDR1 SGHRS, CDR2 YFSETQ. This CDR3 reads CASSSQGGGGYNEQFF. CDR3 DNA: TGCGCCAGCAGCTCACAGGGGGGCGGGGGCTACAATGAGCAGTTCTTC. Filled out from reference TRBV5-1 and TRBJ2-1, the complete variable domain reads KAGVTQTPRYLIKTRGQQVTLSCSPISGHRSVSWYQQTPGQGLQFLFEYFSETQRNKGNFPGRFSGRQFSNSRSEMNVSTLELGDSALYLCASSSQGGGGYNEQFFGPGTRLTVL.

Concerning this clonotype: An end of the junction differs from the germline gene, which may be a read error. V gene TRBV7-2 combines with J gene TRBJ1-5; maybe TRBD1 (5 bases). In germline, CDR1 is SGHTA, CDR2 FQGNSA. The CDR3 loop spans 14 amino acids. The chain's CDR3 is CASSLDGTNQPQLF. CDR3 DNA: TGTGCCAGCAGCTTGGACGGGACCAATCAGCCCCAGCTTTTT.

This clonotype was counted only a few times. The chain recombines TRBV12-3 or TRBV12-4 with TRBJ2-3; D might be TRBD2 (6 bases). This CDR3 region has 17 residues. Trimming left V 3 bases short and J 0 bases short, with 16 bases between. The CDR3, as DNA: TGTGCCAGCAGTTTCATCGTCGGGGGAGCTAGCACAGATACGCAGTATTTT. This gives the protein CASSFIVGGASTDTQYF.

The chain has TRBV14 and TRBJ2-7, with 11 bases that match TRBD1. Germline V lookup: CDR1 SGHDN, CDR2 FVKESK. The CDR3 covers 16 residues. V dropped 1 base and J dropped 6; count of bases not matched to a gene: 8. CDR3 DNA: TGTGCCAGCAGCCAAGTCCCCGGACAGGGGGCCCGCGAGCAGTACTTC. Translation: CASSQVPGQGAREQYF.

This clonotype was counted between two and nine times. CDR3: CASSPAGQLYEQYF. The CDR3 nucleotides are TGCGCCAGCAGCCCGGCGGGACAACTTTACGAGCAGTACTTC. This chain connects TRBV4-1 to TRBJ2-7, with D possibly being TRBD1 or TRBD2 (6 bases each). This CDR3 spans 14 amino acids. Germline CDR1 and CDR2: MGHRA and YSYEKL. With 4 bases removed from V and 4 bases from J, the gap between germline ends came to 14 bases.

The V call is TRBV4-3, the J call TRBJ2-3; 8 bases are shared with TRBD2. The trim removed 0 bases at V and 1 base at J, leaving 9 bases unmatched. The CDR3 contains 18 residues. Germline loops: CDR1 LGHNA, CDR2 YSLEER. CDR3 nucleotide sequence: TGCGCCAGCAGCCAAGACCCTAGAGCGGGGGCCCGCACAGATACGCAGTATTTT. It specifies CASSQDPRAGARTDTQYF.

J is TRBJ1-1 and V is TRBV5-1; tentatively, D is TRBD1 (5 bases). Trimming removed 1 base at V and 6 bases at J, with 10 bases between. Germline values: CDR1 SGHRS, CDR2 YFSETQ. The CDR3 runs 13 residues. The CDR3 DNA reads TGCGCCAGCAGCTTGCGGGGCTTTGCTGAAGCTTTCTTT. Its translation: CASSLRGFAEAFF.

There are many counts of this clonotype. The rearrangement links TRBV4-3 to TRBJ1-5, with 9 positions matching TRBD1. CDR1 LGHNA and CDR2 YSLEER come from the germline V gene. This CDR3 has 17 residues. The J segment lost 3 bases and the V segment lost 2 bases, leaving 8 bases of the junction unmatched. The CDR3 protein is CASSQTHRGLNNQPQHF. As DNA, the CDR3 is TGCGCCAGCAGCCAAACACACAGGGGGCTAAACAATCAGCCCCAGCATTTT.

This clonotype has more than one count but fewer than ten. The V call is TRBV5-5, the J call TRBJ1-2; D gene uncertain. The V gene's germline CDR1 is SGHKS and CDR2 YYEKEE (reference sequence). The germline V and J ends were trimmed by 6 bases and 8 bases, with 8 bases remaining between them. The CDR3 consists of 10 residues. The CDR3 loop is CASNGEGYTF. CDR3 nucleotide sequence: TGTGCCAGCAACGGTGAGGGCTACACCTTC.

This clonotype was picked up a small number of times. V and J are TRBV29-1 and TRBJ2-5; 16 bases are a match to TRBD2. J lost 5 bases, V lost 4 bases, and 10 bases had no gene match. CDR3 length: 17 amino acids. Germline V gene sequence: CDR1 SQVTM, CDR2 ANQGSEA. CDR3 loop: CSVGGGTSGGAWETQYF. CDR3 nucleotide sequence: TGCAGCGTTGGAGGTGGGACTAGCGGGGGGGCCTGGGAGACCCAGTACTTC.

This clonotype has a count of ten or more. CDR3 nucleotides: TGCGCCAGCAGCCCTGGACCTACTGCTGGAAACACCATATATTTT. It codes for CASSPGPTAGNTIYF. The genes are TRBV4-3 and TRBJ1-3; D gene unclear. Trimming cost V 4 bases and J 2 bases, with 12 bases left between them. Germline V CDR1 and CDR2: LGHNA, YSLEER. The CDR3 loop spans 15 amino acids.